The subject of this entry is one T cell receptor beta chain. Clones were read by immunoSEQ multiplex PCR, and TCRdb kept only the in-frame ones, dropping some. This table holds fewer than 200,000 clones, approximately 86% found once. V lost 2 bases and J lost 1, with 8 bases in between. This CDR3 contains 14 residues. Germline-derived CDR1 and CDR2 are MNHEY and SMNVEV (reference sequence). This sample is part of a study of control samples from healthy donors and cancer patients. The receptor was derived from a woman in her 30s in good health. The sequencing input was blood. J is TRBJ2-5 and V is TRBV27; possible D gene TRBD2, 6 bases. Here the CDR3 DNA reads TGTGCCAGCAGTTTAGTGGGGGGCCAAGAGACCCAGTACTTC. It specifies CASSLVGGQETQYF.